The clone carrying this T cell receptor (beta chain) was seen at least ten times. This specimen comes from a study of T-cell reconstitution after alpha-beta-depleted transplantation in children. Between the trimmed V and J ends, which lost 3 bases and 2 bases, there was a span of 7 bases. CDR3 length equals 13 residues. CDR1 is KGHSH and CDR2 is LQKENI in the germline V gene. The TCRbeta library incorporated unique molecular identifiers. TCRdb ran MiXCR on the PCR reads and lists one entry per CDR3 protein. Of hundreds of thousands of distinct CDR3 sequences listed, 8.5% to 10% are singletons. The J gene is TRBJ2-5, the V gene TRBV18; no clear D. The sequence was obtained from a human donor who donated a stem cell graft to a child with acute lymphoblastic leukemia. Source: PBMCs from the stem cell graft donor, taken from the stem cell graft. CDR3 sequence reads: CASSPRQQETQYF. CDR3 nucleotide sequence: TGTGCCAGCTCACCCCGACAACAAGAGACCCAGTACTTC.